This T cell receptor beta chain was documented in a study of blood T cell repertoires in COVID-19. Authors' analysis steps: Estimation of nucleated cell counts relied on the amplification of reference gene primers. Sequenced by immunoSEQ multiplex PCR; TCRdb stores in-frame clones only, minus some. The V and J calls and clone size are taken from that table; D and trimming were inferred from the DNA. The sample holds about 59,000 clones, around 80% seen once. CDR1 is MDHEN and CDR2 is SYDVKM in the germline V gene. V trimming: 2 bases; J trimming: 5 bases; junction bases outside the gene matches: 9. The length of the CDR3 is 16 residues.

The rearrangement links TRBV28 to TRBJ1-1; 9 nucleotides agree with TRBD1. The sample was peripheral blood. The sequence was collected from a man between 60 and 70 years old with acute or convalescent COVID-19. The CDR3: CASSLIWGQGQTEAFF. For the CDR3, the DNA is TGTGCCAGCAGTTTAATTTGGGGACAGGGTCAGACTGAAGCTTTCTTT.